One T cell receptor (beta chain) is described in this entry. As handled by the study authors: By means of reference gene primer amplification, nucleated cell counts were estimated. Data came from immunoSEQ multiplex PCR; TCRdb stores just in-frame clones and leaves some out. The V and J calls and clone size were taken over from that table, and D and trimming were inferred from the DNA. The sample consists of 210,000 or so clones, about 88% of them appearing once. This CDR3 region has 15 residues. Trimming stripped 1 base from V and 5 bases from J, with 11 bases between. Germline V gene lookup returns CDR1 LNHNV and CDR2 YYDKDF (reference sequence). This sample was included in a study of blood T cell repertoires in COVID-19. Study information: The study drew acute and convalescent COVID-19 samples from the United States, Italy and Spain. The cDNA or gDNA used as material had been derived from T cells, B-cell-depleted T cells, or PBMCs.

The chain employs TRBV15 and TRBJ1-4; D not certain. This receptor was taken from a woman aged 35 to 49 who had recovered from COVID-19. Sequencing was carried out using peripheral blood. The CDR3 region has the DNA TGTGCCACCAGCAGAGCCGGGTTACCAAATGAAAAACTGTTTTTT. Its translation is CATSRAGLPNEKLFF.